This is a list of T cell receptor beta chains from one sample in a study of Graves' ophthalmopathy and Graves' hyperthyroidism. One entry per CDR3 protein results from TCRdb running MiXCR on the multiplex PCR reads. This sample carries roughly 500,000 distinct CDR3 sequences, approximately 15% of them seen once, and the ten largest clones take 8% to 10%. The sample taken for sequencing was blood. These receptors were obtained from a woman aged 30 to 39 with Graves' ophthalmopathy. CDR3s include the opening cysteine and the closing phenylalanine or tryptophan. The D gene is left open where the match is weak. The size entry is marked missing in some rows and otherwise reads once, few, many or a size class.

d_gene	abundance	j_gene	v_gene	CDR3nt	CDR3aa
NA	many	TRBJ1-1	TRBV28	TGTGCCAGCAGTTTAAGGGTTAGGGCCATGAACACTGAAGCTTTCTTT	CASSLRVRAMNTEAFF
NA	NA	TRBJ1-1	TRBV30	TGTGCCTGCATCAGCCGGGACGAAGCTTTCTTT	CACISRDEAFF
TRBD1	many	TRBJ2-7	TRBV6-1	TGTGCCAGCAGAGAGGACAGGGGGCAGATCTACGAGCAGTACTTC	CASREDRGQIYEQYF
NA	many	TRBJ1-2	TRBV15	TGTGCCACCAGCAGGGTTGGCGACACCTATGGCTACACCTTC	CATSRVGDTYGYTF
NA	many	TRBJ1-2	TRBV11-1	TGTGCCAGCAGCCCTGGGGAGGCGGATGGCTACACCTTC	CASSPGEADGYTF
NA	NA	TRBJ1-2	TRBV3-1	TGTGCCAGCAGCCGAGACTCCCGGAGCGGTGGCTACACCTTC	CASSRDSRSGGYTF
NA	NA	TRBJ1-5	TRBV24-1	TGTGCCACCAGTGATCCTCTCGGGGCCCAGCATTTT	CATSDPLGAQHF
NA	many	TRBJ1-1	TRBV25-1	TGTGCCAGCACCCCTGGACGGATGAACACTGAAGCTTTCTTT	CASTPGRMNTEAFF
NA	many	TRBJ2-5	TRBV3-1	TGTGCCAGCAGCCAGATTGGAGAGACCCAGTACTTC	CASSQIGETQYF
TRBD1	many	TRBJ2-2	TRBV6-1	TGTGCCAGCAGTCCAGGGACAGGGGACGCCGGGGAGCTGTTTTTT	CASSPGTGDAGELFF
TRBD2	many	TRBJ2-5	TRBV10-2	TGCGCCAGCAGTGAACTAGCGGAGATCCAAGAGACCCAGTACTTC	CASSELAEIQETQYF
NA	many	TRBJ2-5	TRBV9	TGTGCCAGCAGCGTTCATTCTCAAGAGACCCAGTACTTC	CASSVHSQETQYF
NA	many	TRBJ1-3	TRBV12-3/TRBV12-4	TGTGCCAGCAGCCGTTTCCCTTCTGGAAACACCATATATTTT	CASSRFPSGNTIYF
NA	many	TRBJ2-7	TRBV6-5	TGTGCCAGCAGTTACGACAGATCCTACGAGCAGTACTTC	CASSYDRSYEQYF
NA	NA	TRBJ1-2	TRBV5-1	TGCGCCAGCAGCTTGGTGGGGACTTTTAACTATGGCTACACCTTC	CASSLVGTFNYGYTF
TRBD2	many	TRBJ2-7	TRBV7-4	TGTGCCAGCAGCTTAGTGGCGGGAGGGCCTAACGAGCAGTACTTC	CASSLVAGGPNEQYF
TRBD1	many	TRBJ2-5	TRBV29-1	TGCAGCGTTTACAGGGGCGGACAAGAGACCCAGTACTTC	CSVYRGGQETQYF
NA	many	TRBJ2-7	TRBV11-2	TGTGCCAGCAGCTTCGGATTTGGGGGGACCTACGAGCAGTACTTC	CASSFGFGGTYEQYF
NA	many	TRBJ1-6	TRBV7-9	TGTGCCAGCAGCCCTCTTTTTAATTCACCCCTCCACTTT	CASSPLFNSPLHF
NA	many	TRBJ2-7	TRBV20-1	TGCAGTGCCCGACAGGCTCAGTCGTACGAGCAGTACTTC	CSARQAQSYEQYF
TRBD1	NA	TRBJ1-1	TRBV28	TGTGCCAGCAGTCCTTCCAGGGGGAGCACTGAAGCTTTCTTT	CASSPSRGSTEAFF
NA	many	TRBJ1-2	TRBV20-1	TGCAGTGCTAGAGATTTCGCAGGGGTGAGAGGCTACACCTTC	CSARDFAGVRGYTF
NA	many	TRBJ1-1	TRBV6-1	TGTGCCAGCAGTCAAATGTGGAACACTGAAGCTTTCTTT	CASSQMWNTEAFF
NA	NA	TRBJ2-7	TRBV6-1	TGTGCCAGCATGGGGGTGAGGCACGAGCAGTACTTC	CASMGVRHEQYF
NA	many	TRBJ2-7	TRBV6-5	TGTGCCAGCAGTCCCCGCGGGGCCGACTGGGGCGAGCAGTACTTC	CASSPRGADWGEQYF
NA	many	TRBJ2-4	TRBV20-1	TGCAGTGCTAGAGGGCGAAACATTAAGTACTTC	CSARGRNIKYF
NA	many	TRBJ1-1	TRBV18	TGTGCCAGCTCACCACCCAGTTGGAACACTGAAGCTTTCTTT	CASSPPSWNTEAFF
NA	few	TRBJ1-1	TRBV19	TGTGCCAGTAGTATTTGGCTCAACACTGAAGCTTTCTTT	CASSIWLNTEAFF
TRBD1	NA	TRBJ1-5	TRBV10-2	TGCGCCAGCAGCTCCACCGGGACAGGGGTTCGGGGCAATCAGCCCCAGCATTTT	CASSSTGTGVRGNQPQHF
NA	many	TRBJ2-7	TRBV5-1	TGCGCCAGCAGCTTGGATCCGGGCGTCGTCTACGAGCAGTACTTC	CASSLDPGVVYEQYF
NA	many	TRBJ1-2	TRBV20-1	TGCAGTGCTCCGACAGGTGGCGGCTACACCTTC	CSAPTGGGYTF
TRBD1	NA	TRBJ1-5	TRBV7-9	TGTGCCAGCAGTTCTACAGGGGGAACTCAGCCCCAGCATTTT	CASSSTGGTQPQHF
NA	NA	TRBJ2-5	TRBV28	TGTGCCAGCAGTTTCACCCAGGGAAGCACCAACGCGGAGACCCAGTACTTC	CASSFTQGSTNAETQYF
TRBD1	NA	TRBJ2-7	TRBV11-2	TGTGCCAGCAGCACTTCTCAGGGGGCTTCCTACGAGCAGTACTTC	CASSTSQGASYEQYF
TRBD2	many	TRBJ2-7	TRBV19	TGTGCCAGTAGTCGGAGCGGGAGAGGGGGCGAGCAGTACTTC	CASSRSGRGGEQYF
NA	NA	TRBJ2-2	TRBV30	TGTGCCGGCATGGACCCACAAACCGGGGAGCTGTTTTTT	CAGMDPQTGELFF
NA	NA	TRBJ1-5	TRBV24-1	TGTGCCACCAGGCGTGCCCTACAGTTTTATCAGCCCCAGCATTTT	CATRRALQFYQPQHF
NA	many	TRBJ2-7	TRBV20-1	TGCAGTGCGCTCGCGGCCTACGAGCAGTACTTC	CSALAAYEQYF
TRBD1	many	TRBJ2-7	TRBV6-1	TGTGCCAGCAGCAGCCAAAGGGACAGCCTCTCCTACGAGCAGTACTTC	CASSSQRDSLSYEQYF
NA	few	TRBJ1-1	TRBV5-1	TGCGTCAGCAGCATTACGGAGAACACTGAAGCTTTCTTT	CVSSITENTEAFF
TRBD1	many	TRBJ1-1	TRBV7-2	TGTGCCAGCAGCAAGGGACAGGGCTGGTCTGAAGCTTTCTTT	CASSKGQGWSEAFF
TRBD1	few	TRBJ2-7	TRBV6-2/TRBV6-3	TGTGCCAGCAGTTCCCTCGGGACAGGGGACTACGAGCAGTACTTC	CASSSLGTGDYEQYF
TRBD1	many	TRBJ1-1	TRBV10-3	TGTGCCATCAGTGGAGACAGGGGTGTCACTGAAGCTTTCTTT	CAISGDRGVTEAFF
NA	many	TRBJ1-1	TRBV7-9	TGTGCCAGCAGCTTAGCGCTATTTGGTGCTTTCTTT	CASSLALFGAFF
NA	many	TRBJ1-2	TRBV12-3/TRBV12-4	TGTGCCAGCACCCAACAGCCGCTCTATGGCTACACCTTC	CASTQQPLYGYTF
NA	few	TRBJ1-1	TRBV20-1	TGCAGTGCTACTACAGGGAAGGGAGGGAGCGCTTTCTTT	CSATTGKGGSAFF
TRBD1	NA	TRBJ2-7	TRBV11-2	TGTGCCAGCAGCCGGGGACAGCCAGCCGCCCTACAGGCCTACGAGCAGTACTTC	CASSRGQPAALQAYEQYF
NA	NA	TRBJ2-1	TRBV6-1	TGTGCCAGCAGTGAACGGGCAGGTAAAACCTACAATGAGCAGTTCTTC	CASSERAGKTYNEQFF
TRBD2	NA	TRBJ2-7	TRBV19	TGTGCCAGTAGTAGGCGCGGGAGGCCCTACGAGCAGTACTTC	CASSRRGRPYEQYF
NA	many	TRBJ1-1	TRBV18	TGTGCCAGCTCACTAGCCCCGACCCTGAACACTGAAGCTTTCTTT	CASSLAPTLNTEAFF
NA	few	TRBJ2-2	TRBV20-1	TGCAGTGCCCCTCTGGCGGGGGCAATCACCGGGGAGCTGTTTTTT	CSAPLAGAITGELFF
NA	many	TRBJ1-2	TRBV27	TGTGCCAGCAGTTTATTGCGGGGATCGGACGGCTACACCTTC	CASSLLRGSDGYTF
NA	many	TRBJ1-2	TRBV6-5	TGTGCCAGCAGTTACTCGAGAAACAGACTAAGGGACTACACCTTC	CASSYSRNRLRDYTF
NA	NA	TRBJ2-5	TRBV29-1	TGCAGCGTTGTCAGGGAAGAGACCAAGTACTTC	CSVVREETKYF
NA	many	TRBJ2-7	TRBV20-1	TGCAGTGCTAGAGATGATGGCTCCTACGAGCAGTACTTC	CSARDDGSYEQYF